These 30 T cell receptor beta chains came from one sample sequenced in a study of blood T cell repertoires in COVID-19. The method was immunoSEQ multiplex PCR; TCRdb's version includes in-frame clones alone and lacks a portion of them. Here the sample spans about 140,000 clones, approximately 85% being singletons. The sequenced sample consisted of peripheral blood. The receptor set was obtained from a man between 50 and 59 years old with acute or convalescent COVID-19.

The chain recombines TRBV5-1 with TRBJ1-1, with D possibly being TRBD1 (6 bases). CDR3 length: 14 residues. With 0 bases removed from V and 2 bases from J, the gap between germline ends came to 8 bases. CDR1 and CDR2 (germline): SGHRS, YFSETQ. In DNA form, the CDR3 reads TGCGCCAGCAGCTTGGGACAGGTCAACACTGAAGCTTTCTTT. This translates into CASSLGQVNTEAFF. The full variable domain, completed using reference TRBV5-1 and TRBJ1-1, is KAGVTQTPRYLIKTRGQQVTLSCSPISGHRSVSWYQQTPGQGLQFLFEYFSETQRNKGNFPGRFSGRQFSNSRSEMNVSTLELGDSALYLCASSLGQVNTEAFFGQGTRLTVV.

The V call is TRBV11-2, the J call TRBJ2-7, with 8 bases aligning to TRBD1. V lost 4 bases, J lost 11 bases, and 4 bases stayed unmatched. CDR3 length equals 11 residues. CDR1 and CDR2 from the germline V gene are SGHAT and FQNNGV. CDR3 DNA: TGTGCCAGCAGCTGGGGACAGGTCGAGTACTTC. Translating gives CASSWGQVEYF.

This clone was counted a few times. In DNA, the CDR3 is TGTGCCACCAGTGACCCTGACAGGCCCACTGAAGCTTTCTTT. This codes for CATSDPDRPTEAFF. This chain joins TRBV24-1 and TRBJ1-1, with D possibly TRBD1 on 6 matching bases. Trimming shortened V by 4 bases and J by 4 bases, and 12 bases separated the two germline ends. Germline V gene lookup returns CDR1 KGHDR and CDR2 SFDVKD. The CDR3 runs to 14 residues.

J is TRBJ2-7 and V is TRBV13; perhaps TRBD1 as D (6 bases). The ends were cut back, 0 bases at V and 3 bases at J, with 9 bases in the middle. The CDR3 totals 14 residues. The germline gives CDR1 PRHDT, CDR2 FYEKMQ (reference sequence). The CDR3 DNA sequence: TGTGCCAGCAGCTTAGGTCGGACAGTCTACGAGCAGTACTTC. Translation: CASSLGRTVYEQYF.

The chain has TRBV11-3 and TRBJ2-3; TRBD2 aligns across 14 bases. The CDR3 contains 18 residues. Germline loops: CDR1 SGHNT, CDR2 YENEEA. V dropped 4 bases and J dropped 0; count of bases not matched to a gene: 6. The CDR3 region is CASSWTSGRPLSTDTQYF. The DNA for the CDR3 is TGTGCCAGCAGCTGGACTAGCGGGAGGCCCCTAAGCACAGATACGCAGTATTTT.

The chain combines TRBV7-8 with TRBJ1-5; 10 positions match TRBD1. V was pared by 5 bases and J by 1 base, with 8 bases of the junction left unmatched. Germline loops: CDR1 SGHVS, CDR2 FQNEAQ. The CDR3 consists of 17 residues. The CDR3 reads CASSPGQGTWSNQPQHF. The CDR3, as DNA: TGTGCCAGCAGCCCGGGACAGGGGACATGGAGCAATCAGCCCCAGCATTTT.

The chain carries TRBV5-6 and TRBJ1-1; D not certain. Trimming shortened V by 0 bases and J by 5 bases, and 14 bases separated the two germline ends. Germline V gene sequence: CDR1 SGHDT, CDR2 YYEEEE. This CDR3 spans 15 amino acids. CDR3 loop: CASSLVREPTTEAFF. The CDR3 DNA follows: TGTGCCAGCAGCTTGGTGCGGGAACCAACAACTGAAGCTTTCTTT.

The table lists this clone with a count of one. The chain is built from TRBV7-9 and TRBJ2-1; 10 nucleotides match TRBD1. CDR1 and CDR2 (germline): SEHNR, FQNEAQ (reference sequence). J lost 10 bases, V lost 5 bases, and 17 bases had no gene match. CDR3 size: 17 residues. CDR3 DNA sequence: TGTGCCAGCAGCCTCCCCATGACAGGGGGCGTCACGTGGGAGCAGTTCTTC. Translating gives CASSLPMTGGVTWEQFF.

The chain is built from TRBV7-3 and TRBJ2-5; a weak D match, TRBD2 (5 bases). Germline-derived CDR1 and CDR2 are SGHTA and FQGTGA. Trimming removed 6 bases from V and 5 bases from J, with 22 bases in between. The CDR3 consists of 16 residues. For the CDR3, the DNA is TGTGCCAGCAGTACCGGGCCCCACCGAGGGTCTGAGACCCAGTACTTC. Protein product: CASSTGPHRGSETQYF.

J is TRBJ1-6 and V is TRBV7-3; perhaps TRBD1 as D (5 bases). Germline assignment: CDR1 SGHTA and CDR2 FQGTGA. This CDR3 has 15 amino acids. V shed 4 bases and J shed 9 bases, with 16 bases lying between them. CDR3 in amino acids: CASSSSAGIGSPLHF. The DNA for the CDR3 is TGTGCCAGCAGCTCCTCGGCAGGGATCGGTTCACCCCTCCACTTT.

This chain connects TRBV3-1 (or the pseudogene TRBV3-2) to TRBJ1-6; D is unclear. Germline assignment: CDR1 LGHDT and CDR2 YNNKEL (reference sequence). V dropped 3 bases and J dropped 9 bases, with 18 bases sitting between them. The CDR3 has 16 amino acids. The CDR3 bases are TGTGCCAGCAGCCAGGGTGAAGGTCTGCGGATTTCACCCCTCCACTTT. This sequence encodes CASSQGEGLRISPLHF.

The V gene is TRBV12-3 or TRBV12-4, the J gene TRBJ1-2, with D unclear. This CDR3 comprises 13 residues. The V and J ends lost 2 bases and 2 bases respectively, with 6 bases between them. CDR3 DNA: TGTGCCAGCAGTTTACACAGAAACTATGGCTACACCTTC. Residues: CASSLHRNYGYTF.

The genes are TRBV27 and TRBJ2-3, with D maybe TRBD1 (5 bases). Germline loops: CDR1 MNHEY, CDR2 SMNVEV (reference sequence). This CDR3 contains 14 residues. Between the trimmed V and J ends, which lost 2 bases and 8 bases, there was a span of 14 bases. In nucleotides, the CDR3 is TGTGCCAGCAGTTTAAGGCCAGAAGGGGTTACGCAGTATTTT. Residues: CASSLRPEGVTQYF.

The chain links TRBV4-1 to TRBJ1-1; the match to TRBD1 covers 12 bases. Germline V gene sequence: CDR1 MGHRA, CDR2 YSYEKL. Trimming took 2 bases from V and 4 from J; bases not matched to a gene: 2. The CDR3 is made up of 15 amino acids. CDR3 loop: CASSQPGQGATEAFF. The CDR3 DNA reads TGCGCCAGCAGCCAACCGGGACAGGGGGCCACTGAAGCTTTCTTT.

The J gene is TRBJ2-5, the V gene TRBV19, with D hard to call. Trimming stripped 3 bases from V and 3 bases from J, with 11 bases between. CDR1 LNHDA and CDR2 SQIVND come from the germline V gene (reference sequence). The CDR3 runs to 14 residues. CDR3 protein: CASSIPSRKETQYF. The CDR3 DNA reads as TGTGCCAGTAGTATCCCCAGCAGGAAAGAGACCCAGTACTTC.

CDR3 sequence reads: CASSREAYNEQFF. The CDR3 nucleotides are TGTGCCAGTAGTCGCGAAGCCTACAATGAGCAGTTCTTC. V and J are TRBV19 and TRBJ2-1; no clear D gene. Germline V gene data show CDR1 as LNHDA and CDR2 as SQIVND (reference sequence). CDR3 length: 13 residues. V gave up 5 bases and J gave up 2 bases, with 7 bases separating them.

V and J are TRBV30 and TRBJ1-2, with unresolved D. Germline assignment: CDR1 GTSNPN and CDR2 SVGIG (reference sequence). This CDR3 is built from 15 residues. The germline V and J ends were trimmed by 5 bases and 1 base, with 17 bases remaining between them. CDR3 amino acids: CAWLPGGLLNYGYTF. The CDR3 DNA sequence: TGTGCCTGGCTCCCGGGTGGCCTCCTTAACTATGGCTACACCTTC. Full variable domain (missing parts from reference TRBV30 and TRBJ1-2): SQTIHQWPATLVQPVGSPLSLECTVEGTSNPNLYWYRQAAGRGLQLLFYSVGIGQISSEVPQNLSASRPQDRQFILSSKKLLLSDSGFYLCAWLPGGLLNYGYTFGSGTRLTVV.

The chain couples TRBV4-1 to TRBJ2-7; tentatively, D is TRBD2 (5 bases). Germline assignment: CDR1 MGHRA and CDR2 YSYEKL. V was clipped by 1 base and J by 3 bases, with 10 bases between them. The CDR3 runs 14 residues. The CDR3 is CASSQATGNYEQYF. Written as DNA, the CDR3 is TGCGCCAGCAGCCAAGCGACGGGGAACTACGAGCAGTACTTC.

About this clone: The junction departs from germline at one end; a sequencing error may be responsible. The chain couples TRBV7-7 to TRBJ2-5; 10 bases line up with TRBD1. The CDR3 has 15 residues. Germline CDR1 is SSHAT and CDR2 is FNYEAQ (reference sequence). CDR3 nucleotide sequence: TGTGCTAGCAGCTTAGGGACAGGGGATGGAGAGACCCAGTACTTC. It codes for CASSLGTGDGETQYF.

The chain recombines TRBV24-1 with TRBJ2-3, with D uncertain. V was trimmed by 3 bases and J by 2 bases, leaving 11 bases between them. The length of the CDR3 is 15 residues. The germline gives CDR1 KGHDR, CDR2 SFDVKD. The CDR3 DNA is TGTGCCACCAGTGATAGAAGCGTGAACACAGATACGCAGTATTTT. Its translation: CATSDRSVNTDTQYF.

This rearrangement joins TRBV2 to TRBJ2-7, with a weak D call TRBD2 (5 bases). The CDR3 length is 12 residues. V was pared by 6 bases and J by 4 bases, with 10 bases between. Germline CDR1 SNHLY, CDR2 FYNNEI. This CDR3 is CASRRVVYEQYF. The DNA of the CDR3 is TGTGCCAGCAGGCGGGTTGTTTACGAGCAGTACTTC.

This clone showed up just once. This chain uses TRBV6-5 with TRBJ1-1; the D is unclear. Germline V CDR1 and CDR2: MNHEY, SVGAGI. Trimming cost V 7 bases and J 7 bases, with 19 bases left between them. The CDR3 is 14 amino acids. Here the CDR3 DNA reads TGTGCCAGCACCTACTCGATAGGGAGAAGTGAAGCTTTCTTT. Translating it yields CASTYSIGRSEAFF.

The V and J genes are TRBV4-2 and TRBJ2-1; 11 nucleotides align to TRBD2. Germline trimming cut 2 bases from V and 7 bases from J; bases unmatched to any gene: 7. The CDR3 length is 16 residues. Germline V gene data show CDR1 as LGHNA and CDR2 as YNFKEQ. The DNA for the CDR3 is TGTGCCAGCAGCCAACTTAGCGGGAGGGCACATAATGAGCAGTTCTTC. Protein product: CASSQLSGRAHNEQFF.

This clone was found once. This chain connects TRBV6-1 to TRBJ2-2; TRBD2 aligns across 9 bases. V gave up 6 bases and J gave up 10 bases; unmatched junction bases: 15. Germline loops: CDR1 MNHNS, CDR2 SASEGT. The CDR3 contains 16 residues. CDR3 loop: CASSEHHHSGSLELFF. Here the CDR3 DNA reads TGTGCCAGCAGCGAACACCACCATAGCGGGAGTTTGGAGCTGTTTTTT.

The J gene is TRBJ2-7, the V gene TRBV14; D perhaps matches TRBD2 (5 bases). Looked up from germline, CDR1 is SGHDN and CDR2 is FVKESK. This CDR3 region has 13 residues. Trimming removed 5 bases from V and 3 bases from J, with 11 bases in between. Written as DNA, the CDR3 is TGTGCCAGCAGCAAACGGGAAGTCTACGAGCAGTACTTC. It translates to CASSKREVYEQYF. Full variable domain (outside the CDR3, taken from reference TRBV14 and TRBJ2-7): EAGVTQFPSHSVIEKGQTVTLRCDPISGHDNLYWYRRVMGKEIKFLLHFVKESKQDESGMPNNRFLAERTGGTYSTLKVQPAELEDSGVYFCASSKREVYEQYFGPGTRLTVT.

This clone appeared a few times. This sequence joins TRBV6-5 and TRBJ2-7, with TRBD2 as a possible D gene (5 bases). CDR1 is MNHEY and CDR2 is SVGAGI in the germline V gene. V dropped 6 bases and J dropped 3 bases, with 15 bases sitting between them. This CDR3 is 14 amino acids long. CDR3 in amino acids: CASRPGITSYEQYF. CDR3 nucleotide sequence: TGTGCCAGCAGACCCGGGATTACTAGCTACGAGCAGTACTTC.

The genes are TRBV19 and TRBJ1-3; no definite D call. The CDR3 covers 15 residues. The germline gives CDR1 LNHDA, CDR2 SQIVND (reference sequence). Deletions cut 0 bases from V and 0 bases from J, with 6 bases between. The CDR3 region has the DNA TGTGCCAGTAGTATAGAAGCCCGCTCTGGAAACACCATATATTTT. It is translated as CASSIEARSGNTIYF.

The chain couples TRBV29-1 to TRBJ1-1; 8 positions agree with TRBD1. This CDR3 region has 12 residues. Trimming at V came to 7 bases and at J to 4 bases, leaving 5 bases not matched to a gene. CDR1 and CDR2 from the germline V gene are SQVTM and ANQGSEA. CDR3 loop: CSAQQGGTEAFF. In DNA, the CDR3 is TGCAGCGCCCAACAGGGGGGCACTGAAGCTTTCTTT.

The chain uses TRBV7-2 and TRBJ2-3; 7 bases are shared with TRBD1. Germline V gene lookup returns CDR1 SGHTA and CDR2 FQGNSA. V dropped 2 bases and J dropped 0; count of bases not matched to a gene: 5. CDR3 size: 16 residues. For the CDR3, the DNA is TGTGCCAGCAGCTTAACCGGGACAGCTAGCACAGATACGCAGTATTTT. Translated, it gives CASSLTGTASTDTQYF.

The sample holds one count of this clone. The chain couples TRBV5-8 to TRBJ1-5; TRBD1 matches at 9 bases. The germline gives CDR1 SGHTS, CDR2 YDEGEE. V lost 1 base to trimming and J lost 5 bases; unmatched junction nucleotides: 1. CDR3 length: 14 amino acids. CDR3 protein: CASSLWTGDQPQHF. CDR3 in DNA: TGTGCCAGCAGCTTGTGGACAGGGGATCAGCCCCAGCATTTT.